This TCR beta chain derives from a study of T-cell reconstitution after alpha-beta-depleted transplantation in children. J lost 6 bases, V lost 5 bases, and 12 bases had no gene match. Germline lookup yields CDR1 DFQATT and CDR2 SNEGSKA (reference sequence). CDR3 length: 15 amino acids. This clonotype was recorded a few times. The TCRbeta library incorporated unique molecular identifiers. TCRdb itself ran the PCR reads through MiXCR, one entry per CDR3 protein. The sample includes a few hundred thousand distinct CDR3 sequences, roughly an eighth of them seen just once. This chain connects TRBV20-1 to TRBJ2-3; 9 nucleotides agree with TRBD2. The sequencing here drew on PBMCs from the stem cell graft donor, taken from the stem cell graft. The receptor's source is a human donor who donated a stem cell graft to a child with combined immunodeficiency. Here the CDR3 DNA reads TGCAGTGCTCGACCCTATAGCGGGGGAGTCGATACGCAGTATTTT. Amino acids: CSARPYSGGVDTQYF.